Each of the 31 T cell receptor beta chains below was sequenced from the same sample in a study of OX40 agonist ivuxolimab in advanced cancers. Profiled with immunoSEQ multiplex PCR; TCRdb holds only in-frame clones, not every one. The sample yields approximately 57,000 clones, nearly 85% seen once. This sample comprised CD4+ or CD8+ T cells sorted from blood, obtained in a trial of the OX40 agonist ivuxolimab. These receptors all stem from an adult with an advanced solid tumor such as melanoma, head and neck, liver or kidney cancer.

V is TRBV5-4 and J is TRBJ1-6, with D perhaps matching TRBD1 (5 bases). The V end lost 0 bases, the J end lost 7 bases, and 8 bases lay between the germline ends. CDR3 length: 14 residues. Looked up from germline, CDR1 is SGHNT and CDR2 is YYREEE (reference sequence). CDR3 DNA: TGTGCCAGCAGCTTGGGGGGCATGAATTCACCCCTCCACTTT. Encoded protein: CASSLGGMNSPLHF. Variable domain in full (rest from reference TRBV5-4 and TRBJ1-6): ETGVTQSPTHLIKTRGQQVTLRCSSQSGHNTVSWYQQALGQGPQFIFQYYREEENGRGNFPPRFSGLQFPNYSSELNVNALELDDSALYLCASSLGGMNSPLHFGNGTRLTVT.

The genes are TRBV6-5 and TRBJ1-1, with D hard to call. CDR1 and CDR2 from the germline V gene are MNHEY and SVGAGI. This CDR3 region has 13 residues. V was pared by 2 bases and J by 1 base, with 5 bases between. In nucleotides, the CDR3 is TGTGCCAGCAGTTACGGTGGGAACACTGAAGCTTTCTTT. Protein product: CASSYGGNTEAFF.

The sample holds one count of this clone. This chain links TRBV11-3 with TRBJ2-1, with 7 nucleotides matching TRBD1. Looked up from germline, CDR1 is SGHNT and CDR2 is YENEEA. The CDR3 covers 14 residues. V shed 5 bases, J shed 6 bases, and the junction held 7 bases outside the gene matches. Here the CDR3 DNA reads TGTGCCAGCAGCCTAGGGGGACAGCTCAATGAGCAGTTCTTC. Protein: CASSLGGQLNEQFF.

The chain joins TRBV2 to TRBJ1-1; 10 bases map to TRBD1. There are 15 residues in the CDR3. CDR1 and CDR2 (germline): SNHLY, FYNNEI. V was clipped by 6 bases and J by 1 base; unmatched bases: 5. In DNA, the CDR3 is TGTGCCAGCAGGGACAGGGGGGGAGCGAACACTGAAGCTTTCTTT. Its translation: CASRDRGGANTEAFF.

The J gene is TRBJ2-4, the V gene TRBV4-1; a possible D gene is TRBD2 (5 bases). V was cut by 0 bases and J by 7 bases, with 16 bases left in between. In germline, CDR1 is MGHRA, CDR2 YSYEKL. The CDR3 contains 16 residues. The DNA of the CDR3 is TGCGCCAGCAGCCAAGATTGGGGAGCCCTAGCTAACATTCAGTACTTC. Protein sequence: CASSQDWGALANIQYF.

The chain employs TRBV11-2 and TRBJ2-3; possible D gene TRBD2, 5 bases. V lost 1 base to trimming and J lost 2 bases, with 13 bases between them. CDR1 is SGHAT, CDR2 FQNNGV, per germline. The CDR3 length is 16 residues. In DNA form, the CDR3 reads TGTGCCAGCAGCTTAGCAGGAGGTCCCGACACAGATACGCAGTATTTT. Amino acids: CASSLAGGPDTDTQYF.

This chain connects TRBV7-9 to TRBJ2-1; the D gene could be TRBD1 or TRBD2 (5 bases each). In germline, CDR1 is SEHNR, CDR2 FQNEAQ (reference sequence). Trimming cost V 5 bases and J 15 bases, with 17 bases left between them. The CDR3 is 12 amino acids. Written as DNA, the CDR3 is TGTGCCAGCAGCCCTCTAGCACAGGAGTGGTTCTTC. Translated: CASSPLAQEWFF. The full variable domain, rest sourced from reference TRBV7-9 and TRBJ2-1, is DTGVSQNPRHKITKRGQNVTFRCDPISEHNRLYWYRQTLGQGPEFLTYFQNEAQLEKSRLLSDRFSAERPKGSFSTLEIQRTEQGDSAMYLCASSPLAQEWFFGPGTRLTVL.

The chain employs TRBV30 and TRBJ1-2, with 8 bases aligning to TRBD1. Germline assignment: CDR1 GTSNPN and CDR2 SVGIG (reference sequence). This CDR3 region has 14 residues. V lost 5 bases to trimming and J lost 7 bases; unmatched junction nucleotides: 12. The CDR3 spells CAWRRNRGRVGYTF. The CDR3 DNA reads as TGTGCCTGGCGAAGGAACAGGGGGAGAGTTGGCTACACCTTC.

The chain carries TRBV7-9 and TRBJ2-2; 8 bases are shared with TRBD2. The CDR3 runs 16 residues. Germline lookup yields CDR1 SEHNR and CDR2 FQNEAQ (reference sequence). Trimming at V came to 2 bases and at J to 5 bases, leaving 7 bases not matched to a gene. CDR3 DNA: TGTGCCAGCAGCTTACGAAGCGGGAGACGGACCGGGGAGCTGTTTTTT. It is translated as CASSLRSGRRTGELFF.

The V and J genes are TRBV30 and TRBJ1-3; a possible D gene is TRBD1 (5 bases). CDR3 length equals 15 residues. The ends were cut back, 2 bases at V and 3 bases at J, with 14 bases in the middle. Germline V CDR1 and CDR2: GTSNPN, SVGIG (reference sequence). The DNA for the CDR3 is TGTGCCTGGAGTAAATTATCAGGGAGTGGAAACACCATATATTTT. Translating gives CAWSKLSGSGNTIYF. Using reference TRBV30 and TRBJ1-3 for the parts outside the CDR3, the full variable domain is SQTIHQWPATLVQPVGSPLSLECTVEGTSNPNLYWYRQAAGRGLQLLFYSVGIGQISSEVPQNLSASRPQDRQFILSSKKLLLSDSGFYLCAWSKLSGSGNTIYFGEGSWLTVV.

This clone has a single count. V gene TRBV6-4 combines with J gene TRBJ1-6; 7 bases agree with TRBD1. Trimming took 6 bases from V and 5 from J; bases not matched to a gene: 1. This CDR3 contains 13 residues. Germline V lookup: CDR1 MRHNA, CDR2 SNTAGT. CDR3 nucleotides: TGTGCCAGCAGGGGGACAGATAATTCACCCCTCCACTTT. The encoded protein is CASRGTDNSPLHF.

The chain employs TRBV30 and TRBJ1-4; TRBD1 agrees at 7 bases. The J segment lost 14 bases and the V segment lost 2 bases, leaving 5 bases of the junction unmatched. The length of the CDR3 is 11 residues. Germline CDR1 is GTSNPN and CDR2 is SVGIG (reference sequence). In nucleotides, the CDR3 is TGTGCCTGGAGTCGAGGGGGCAAGCTGTTTTTT. Protein product: CAWSRGGKLFF. Based on the CDR3 plus reference TRBV30 and TRBJ1-4, the full variable domain is SQTIHQWPATLVQPVGSPLSLECTVEGTSNPNLYWYRQAAGRGLQLLFYSVGIGQISSEVPQNLSASRPQDRQFILSSKKLLLSDSGFYLCAWSRGGKLFFGSGTQLSVL.

There are a few counts of this clone. The chain combines TRBV2 with TRBJ2-1, with 7 bases identical to TRBD2. In germline, CDR1 is SNHLY, CDR2 FYNNEI. The CDR3 runs to 16 residues. J gave up 0 bases and V 6 bases, and 8 bases lay outside the gene matches. This chain's CDR3 is CASSRELAPSYNEQFF. CDR3 coding DNA: TGTGCCAGCAGCCGCGAACTAGCGCCCTCCTACAATGAGCAGTTCTTC.

This chain links TRBV19 with TRBJ1-5, with TRBD1 matching 8 bases. This CDR3 spans 14 amino acids. V was pared by 6 bases and J by 1 base, with 2 bases of the junction left unmatched. From germline, CDR1 is LNHDA and CDR2 SQIVND (reference sequence). The CDR3 spells CASRWTGSNQPQHF. In DNA form, the CDR3 reads TGTGCCAGTAGGTGGACAGGGAGCAATCAGCCCCAGCATTTT.

This chain joins TRBV6-1 and TRBJ2-7; the D gene is possibly TRBD2 (6 bases). Germline CDR1 is MNHNS and CDR2 is SASEGT. V was clipped by 2 bases and J by 2 bases, with 13 bases between them. The CDR3 runs to 15 residues. The CDR3 nucleotides read TGTGCCAGCAGTGAAACTGGGCGGGGTGCCTACGAGCAGTACTTC. Translating it yields CASSETGRGAYEQYF.

Details on this clone: At one of its ends the junction is not consistent with the germline gene, which may arise from a read error. The V gene is TRBV10-3, the J gene TRBJ2-1; D is unclear. The CDR3 totals 11 residues. Germline-derived CDR1 and CDR2 are ENHRY and SYGVKD. CDR3 in DNA: TGTGCCAGCAGTGGTGGGCTTGAGCAGTTCTTC. This sequence encodes CASSGGLEQFF.

The chain carries TRBV7-2 and TRBJ2-7; D not certain. Trimming left V 2 bases short and J 6 bases short, with 14 bases between. CDR1 is SGHTA and CDR2 is FQGNSA in the germline V gene. This CDR3 is 14 amino acids long. The CDR3 DNA is TGTGCCAGCAGCTTAATCCCCTTTATAAGCGAGCAGTACTTC. Translation gives CASSLIPFISEQYF.

This sequence joins TRBV6-1 and TRBJ2-1; no clear D. The CDR3 length is 15 residues. Germline V gene sequence: CDR1 MNHNS, CDR2 SASEGT. V was clipped by 2 bases and J by 2 bases, with 10 bases between them. As DNA, the CDR3 is TGTGCCAGCAGTGAAACCGAAGACGCCTACAATGAGCAGTTCTTC. Its translation: CASSETEDAYNEQFF.

The chain links TRBV18 to TRBJ2-2, with D perhaps TRBD1 (5 bases). Germline CDR1 KGHSH, CDR2 LQKENI. Trimming took 3 bases from V and 7 from J, leaving 15 bases between them. The CDR3 runs to 15 residues. The CDR3 DNA reads TGTGCCAGCTCACCTCAGACAGCCGCGGACGGGGAGCTGTTTTTT. It codes for CASSPQTAADGELFF. The full variable domain, with the rest looked up from reference TRBV18 and TRBJ2-2, is NAGVMQNPRHLVRRRGQEARLRCSPMKGHSHVYWYRQLPEEGLKFMVYLQKENIIDESGMPKERFSAEFPKEGPSILRIQQVVRGDSAAYFCASSPQTAADGELFFGEGSRLTVL.

The chain carries TRBV6-5 and TRBJ1-4; D is undetermined. Germline CDR1 is MNHEY and CDR2 is SVGAGI. Deletions cut 6 bases from V and 7 bases from J, with 12 bases between. This CDR3 is 13 amino acids long. Written as DNA, the CDR3 is TGTGCCAGCAGCCTAGGTGCGGGTGAAAAACTGTTTTTT. It translates to CASSLGAGEKLFF.

This chain joins TRBV5-1 and TRBJ2-7, with D possibly matching TRBD2 (5 bases). CDR1 SGHRS and CDR2 YFSETQ come from the germline V gene. The CDR3 has 13 residues. The V gene lost 5 bases and the J gene lost 2 bases, with 11 bases spanning the gap. CDR3 DNA: TGCGCCAGCAGTATGGACTCTCCCTACGAGCAGTACTTC. Its protein product is CASSMDSPYEQYF.

This clone turned up a few times. The rearrangement uses TRBV6-1 and TRBJ1-3, with D possibly matching TRBD1 (5 bases). The germline V gene has CDR1 MNHNS and CDR2 SASEGT. With 6 bases removed from V and 0 bases from J, the gap between germline ends came to 9 bases. CDR3 length: 14 residues. In DNA form, the CDR3 reads TGTGCCAGCAGGGGACGGTTCTCTGGAAACACCATATATTTT. The encoded protein is CASRGRFSGNTIYF.

This sequence joins TRBV2 and TRBJ2-1, with TRBD2 identical over 13 bases. This CDR3 comprises 16 residues. Germline CDR1 is SNHLY and CDR2 is FYNNEI. V trimming: 2 bases; J trimming: 5 bases; junction bases outside the gene matches: 3. The CDR3 loop is CASSEKTSGRNNEQFF. CDR3 nucleotides: TGTGCCAGCAGTGAAAAGACTAGCGGGAGGAACAATGAGCAGTTCTTC.

The rearrangement links TRBV5-1 to TRBJ2-5; D tentatively fits TRBD1 or TRBD2 (5 bases each). The V end lost 2 bases, the J end lost 1 base, and 12 bases lay between the germline ends. CDR1 is SGHRS and CDR2 is YFSETQ in the germline V gene. The CDR3 covers 15 residues. The CDR3 nucleotides read TGCGCCAGCAGCTTCTCCCCCGGGACCCAAGAGACCCAGTACTTC. Translation: CASSFSPGTQETQYF.

The chain carries TRBV7-3 and TRBJ1-1; D unresolved. Trimming stripped 2 bases from V and 1 base from J, with 11 bases between. The CDR3 consists of 15 residues. Germline CDR1 is SGHTA and CDR2 is FQGTGA. As DNA, the CDR3 is TGTGCCAGCAGCTTAGCGTCGGTGCGGAACACTGAAGCTTTCTTT. Translation: CASSLASVRNTEAFF. Using reference TRBV7-3 and TRBJ1-1 for the parts outside the CDR3, the full variable domain is GAGVSQTPSNKVTEKGKYVELRCDPISGHTALYWYRQSLGQGPEFLIYFQGTGAADDSGLPNDRFFAVRPEGSVSTLKIQRTERGDSAVYLCASSLASVRNTEAFFGQGTRLTVV.

This clone appeared once. This chain uses TRBV28 with TRBJ1-4; D is perhaps TRBD1 (6 bases). CDR3 length equals 15 residues. Trimming removed 3 bases from V and 7 bases from J, with 15 bases in between. Germline V gene lookup returns CDR1 MDHEN and CDR2 SYDVKM. The CDR3 DNA sequence: TGTGCCAGCAGTTTCGAACAGGGAGAACGTGAAAAACTGTTTTTT. As protein: CASSFEQGEREKLFF.

The chain has TRBV7-9 and TRBJ1-2, with a tentative D call TRBD1 (6 bases). Per germline, CDR1 SEHNR and CDR2 FQNEAQ (reference sequence). CDR3 length equals 14 residues. The V end lost 2 bases, the J end lost 5 bases, and 12 bases lay between the germline ends. The CDR3 reads CASSLSAGEYGYTF. In nucleotides, the CDR3 is TGTGCCAGCAGCTTATCGGCAGGGGAATATGGCTACACCTTC. Full variable domain (rest looked up from reference TRBV7-9 and TRBJ1-2): DTGVSQNPRHKITKRGQNVTFRCDPISEHNRLYWYRQTLGQGPEFLTYFQNEAQLEKSRLLSDRFSAERPKGSFSTLEIQRTEQGDSAMYLCASSLSAGEYGYTFGSGTRLTVV.

In its sample, this clone was seen a few times. The gene calls are TRBV5-8 and TRBJ1-5, with 7 bases identical to TRBD1. The V gene end was trimmed by 4 bases and the J gene end by 0 bases; junction bases not matched to a gene: 7. From germline, CDR1 is SGHTS and CDR2 YDEGEE. This CDR3 spans 16 amino acids. Written as DNA, the CDR3 is TGTGCCAGCAGCACTGGGACAGTGTATAGCAATCAGCCCCAGCATTTT. The encoded protein is CASSTGTVYSNQPQHF.

The chain combines TRBV11-2 with TRBJ2-2, with D unresolved. Germline V gives CDR1 SGHAT, CDR2 FQNNGV. The CDR3 has 11 residues. Trimming pared 6 bases from V and 6 bases from J, leaving 5 bases between. CDR3 residues: CASSLAGELFF. Here the CDR3 DNA reads TGTGCCAGCAGTCTAGCCGGGGAGCTGTTTTTT.

The V gene is TRBV4-2, the J gene TRBJ2-5; D gene uncertain. Looked up from germline, CDR1 is LGHNA and CDR2 is YNFKEQ. Trimming shortened V by 0 bases and J by 4 bases, and 9 bases separated the two germline ends. The CDR3 consists of 14 residues. This CDR3 is CASSQDSRSETQYF. In DNA form, the CDR3 reads TGTGCCAGCAGCCAAGATTCCAGGTCAGAGACCCAGTACTTC.

The genes are TRBV14 and TRBJ1-5; no clear D. Trimming cost V 7 bases and J 2 bases, with 12 bases left between them. Germline CDR1 is SGHDN and CDR2 is FVKESK. CDR3 size: 14 residues. As DNA, the CDR3 is TGTGCCAGCATCAACGGAAGGGGCAATCAGCCCCAGCATTTT. Its protein is CASINGRGNQPQHF. Supplemented by reference TRBV14 and TRBJ1-5, the full variable domain reads EAGVTQFPSHSVIEKGQTVTLRCDPISGHDNLYWYRRVMGKEIKFLLHFVKESKQDESGMPNNRFLAERTGGTYSTLKVQPAELEDSGVYFCASINGRGNQPQHFGDGTRLSIL.